This TCR beta chain was sequenced during a study of blood T cell repertoires in COVID-19. V was shortened by 2 bases and J by 3 bases, with 8 bases between the two germline ends. The CDR3 spans 14 residues. CDR1 and CDR2 (germline): GTSNPN, SVGIG (reference sequence). How the authors handled the data: Estimation of nucleated cell counts relied on the amplification of reference gene primers. Sequenced by immunoSEQ multiplex PCR; TCRdb stores in-frame clones only, minus some. That table gives V, J and clone size, and the DNA gave D and trimming. The data contain about 30,000 clones, 85% to 95% of them singletons.

This chain uses TRBV30 with TRBJ2-6; a weak D match, TRBD2 (6 bases). The receptor was isolated from a human donor with active COVID-19. The donor label of this sample is uncertain. The sample taken for sequencing was peripheral blood. CDR3 sequence: CAWSRGGGANVLTF. The CDR3 nucleotides read TGTGCCTGGAGTCGGGGAGGTGGGGCCAACGTCCTGACTTTC.